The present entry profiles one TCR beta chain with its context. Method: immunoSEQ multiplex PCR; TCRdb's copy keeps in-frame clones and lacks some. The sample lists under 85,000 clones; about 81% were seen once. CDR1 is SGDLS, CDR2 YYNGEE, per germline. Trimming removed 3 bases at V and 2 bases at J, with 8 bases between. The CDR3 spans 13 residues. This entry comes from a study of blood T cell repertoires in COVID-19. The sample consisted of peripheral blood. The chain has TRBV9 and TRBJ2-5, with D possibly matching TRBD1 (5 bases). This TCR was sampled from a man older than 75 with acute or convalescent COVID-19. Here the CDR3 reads CASSGGPQETQYF. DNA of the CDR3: TGTGCCAGCAGCGGGGGCCCTCAAGAGACCCAGTACTTC.